These T cell receptor beta chains were read from a single sample in a study of blood T cell repertoires in COVID-19. Method: immunoSEQ multiplex PCR; TCRdb's copy keeps in-frame clones and lacks some. The profile shows over 90,000 clones, roughly 92% of them singletons. Sequenced sample: peripheral blood. The receptors originated from a woman aged 45-59 years with COVID-19, enrolled during active disease. Each CDR3 is given with its conserved first and last residue. The D gene is left open where the match is weak. Clone size is given for some rows only: seen once, a few or many times, or a class if the clone is expanded.

>TRBV5-1|TRBD1|TRBJ1-5|once
CASSLFTGGNQPQHF
TGCGCCAGCAGCTTGTTCACAGGGGGCAATCAGCCCCAGCATTTT
>TRBV2|-|TRBJ1-2|-
CASSETGLGNGYTF
TGTGCCAGCAGTGAAACAGGGCTCGGAAATGGCTACACCTTC
>TRBV14|TRBD2|TRBJ2-1|-
CASSQDRPSGGSEQFF
TGTGCCAGCAGCCAAGATAGACCTAGCGGGGGAAGTGAGCAGTTCTTC
>TRBV9|TRBD1|TRBJ1-2|-
CASSGRQGGYGYTF
TGTGCCAGCAGCGGTAGACAGGGAGGCTATGGCTACACCTTC
>TRBV11-2|-|TRBJ2-5|-
CASSSPGLEETQYF
TGTGCCAGCAGCAGTCCGGGACTGGAAGAGACCCAGTACTTC
>TRBV20-1|TRBD1|TRBJ1-4|once
CSALQGSKLFF
TGCAGTGCCCTACAGGGGTCAAAACTGTTTTTT
>TRBV24-1|TRBD1|TRBJ1-2|-
CATSPGTAYGYTF
TGTGCCACCAGCCCCGGGACAGCCTATGGCTACACCTTC
>TRBV6-2/TRBV6-3|-|TRBJ1-5|-
CASSYSRSARESRLSNQPQHF
TGTGCCAGCAGTTACAGTCGGTCAGCCAGGGAAAGCCGGTTAAGCAATCAGCCCCAGCATTTT
>TRBV18|-|TRBJ1-3|-
CASSPYWGVSGNTIYF
TGTGCCAGCTCACCATACTGGGGGGTATCTGGAAACACCATATATTTT
>TRBV6-6|-|TRBJ1-1|-
CASSYSKGGRAEAFF
TGTGCCAGCAGTTACTCGAAAGGTGGGAGGGCTGAAGCTTTCTTT
>TRBV6-4|TRBD2|TRBJ2-5|-
CASQLAGQETQYF
TGTGCCAGTCAGCTAGCGGGACAAGAGACCCAGTACTTC
>TRBV15|-|TRBJ1-2|-
CATSRDSRGFGYGYTF
TGTGCCACCAGCAGAGATTCGCGGGGATTCGGCTATGGCTACACCTTC
>TRBV3-1/TRBV3-2|-|TRBJ1-2|-
CASSRGSYYGYTF
TGTGCCAGCAGCCGGGGCAGTTACTATGGCTACACCTTC
>TRBV5-1|-|TRBJ2-1|-
CASSLLEGLPNEQFF
TGCGCCAGCAGCTTATTGGAGGGCCTGCCAAATGAGCAGTTCTTC
>TRBV11-3|TRBD1|TRBJ2-1|-
CASSLGQGAYNEQFF
TGTGCCAGCAGCTTAGGGCAGGGGGCCTACAATGAGCAGTTCTTC
>TRBV19|TRBD2|TRBJ2-2|-
CASSIVEGGAGELFF
TGTGCCAGTAGTATAGTCGAGGGAGGGGCCGGGGAGCTGTTTTTT
>TRBV19|-|TRBJ1-1|few
CASSIVIDTEAFF
TGTGCCAGTAGTATAGTAATAGACACTGAAGCTTTCTTT
>TRBV7-6|-|TRBJ2-5|-
CASSFSWGPGETQYF
TGTGCCAGCAGCTTCTCTTGGGGGCCGGGGGAGACCCAGTACTTC
>TRBV12-3/TRBV12-4|-|TRBJ1-1|-
CASSFPNTEAFF
TGTGCCAGCAGCTTTCCGAACACTGAAGCTTTCTTT
>TRBV28|-|TRBJ2-3|-
CASSQRTGTQSDTQYF
TGTGCCAGCAGCCAGAGAACAGGGACACAGTCAGATACGCAGTATTTT
>TRBV19|-|TRBJ2-2|-
CASSNPIRQGNTGELFF
TGTGCCAGTAGTAATCCAATCCGGCAGGGGAACACCGGGGAGCTGTTTTTT
>TRBV6-5|-|TRBJ1-3|-
CASPGGAGNTIYF
TGTGCCAGCCCGGGTGGTGCTGGAAACACCATATATTTT
>TRBV5-1|TRBD1|TRBJ2-3|-
CASSMRQGSDTQYF
TGCGCCAGCAGTATGAGACAGGGGTCAGATACGCAGTATTTT
>TRBV7-3|-|TRBJ1-1|-
CASSLTGGVTEAFF
TGTGCCAGCAGCTTAACAGGAGGGGTTACTGAAGCTTTCTTT
>TRBV27|TRBD2|TRBJ2-3|-
CASSSIGGAYTQYF
TGTGCCAGCAGCTCAATCGGGGGGGCGTATACGCAGTATTTT
>TRBV11-3|TRBD1|TRBJ1-1|-
CASSLGQGGTEAFF
TGTGCCAGCAGCCTGGGACAGGGAGGCACTGAAGCTTTCTTT
>TRBV7-9|-|TRBJ1-1|-
CASSSRGIGTEAFF
TGTGCCAGCAGCTCCAGGGGAATAGGGACTGAAGCTTTCTTT
>TRBV27|-|TRBJ1-4|once
CASSLYRGNGEKLFF
TGTGCCAGCAGTTTATATCGGGGTAACGGCGAAAAACTGTTTTTT
>TRBV2|TRBD1|TRBJ1-4|-
CASRTGGVGEKLFF
TGTGCCAGCAGAACAGGGGGCGTAGGAGAAAAACTGTTTTTT
>TRBV5-1|-|TRBJ2-1|-
CASSPDSLWGEQFF
TGCGCCAGCAGTCCGGACTCGTTGTGGGGTGAGCAGTTCTTC
>TRBV19|TRBD1|TRBJ2-5|-
CASTTPGSSGGETQYF
TGTGCCAGTACCACTCCCGGTTCCTCAGGGGGAGAGACCCAGTACTTC
>TRBV28|-|TRBJ2-3|-
CASSFNPGSSTDTQYF
TGTGCCAGCAGTTTCAATCCGGGATCTAGCACAGATACGCAGTATTTT
>TRBV7-2|TRBD1|TRBJ1-6|-
CASSPRWTGLGSPLHF
TGTGCCAGCAGCCCCCGCTGGACAGGGTTGGGTTCACCCCTCCACTTT
>TRBV11-3|-|TRBJ2-1|once
CASSFRGEQFF
TGTGCCAGCAGCTTTAGGGGCGAGCAGTTCTTC
>TRBV19|TRBD1|TRBJ1-5|-
CASSPNPGTVSNQPQHF
TGTGCCAGTAGTCCCAACCCCGGGACAGTTAGCAATCAGCCCCAGCATTTT
>TRBV4-1|TRBD1|TRBJ1-1|-
CASSQTPGGENTEAFF
TGCGCCAGCAGCCAGACCCCAGGGGGCGAGAACACTGAAGCTTTCTTT
>TRBV15|TRBD1|TRBJ1-2|-
CATSRDSQDRGDGYGYTF
TGTGCCACCAGCAGAGACTCCCAGGACAGGGGGGACGGCTATGGCTACACCTTC
>TRBV15|TRBD1|TRBJ1-1|-
CATSTPQGSNTEAFF
TGTGCCACCTCTACCCCACAGGGGTCGAACACTGAAGCTTTCTTT
>TRBV5-1|TRBD1|TRBJ1-1|-
CASSTGQGNTEAFF
TGCGCCAGCAGCACCGGACAGGGAAACACTGAAGCTTTCTTT
>TRBV7-2|-|TRBJ1-3|-
CASSGGPGGNTIYF
TGTGCCAGCAGCGGGGGCCCGGGGGGAAACACCATATATTTT
>TRBV28|TRBD1|TRBJ2-7|-
CASRLGTGSYEQYF
TGTGCCAGCAGGCTCGGGACAGGGTCCTACGAGCAGTACTTC